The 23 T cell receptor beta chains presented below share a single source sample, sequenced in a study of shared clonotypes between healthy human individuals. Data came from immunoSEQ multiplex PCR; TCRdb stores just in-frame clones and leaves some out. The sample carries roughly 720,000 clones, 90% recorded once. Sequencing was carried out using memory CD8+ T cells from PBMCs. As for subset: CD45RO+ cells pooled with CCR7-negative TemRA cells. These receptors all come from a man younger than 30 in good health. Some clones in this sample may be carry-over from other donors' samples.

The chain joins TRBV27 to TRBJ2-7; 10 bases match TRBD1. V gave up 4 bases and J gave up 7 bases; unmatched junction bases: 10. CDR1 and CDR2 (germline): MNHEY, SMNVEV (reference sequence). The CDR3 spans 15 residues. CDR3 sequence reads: CASSSSGTGDWEQYF. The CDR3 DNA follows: TGTGCCAGCAGTTCGTCCGGGACAGGGGATTGGGAGCAGTACTTC.

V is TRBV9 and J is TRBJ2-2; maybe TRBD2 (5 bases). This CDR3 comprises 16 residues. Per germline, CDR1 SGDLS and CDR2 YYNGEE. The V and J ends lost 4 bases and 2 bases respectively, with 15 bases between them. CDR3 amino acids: CASSPFGSVNTGELFF. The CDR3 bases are TGTGCCAGCAGCCCCTTTGGTAGCGTTAACACCGGGGAGCTGTTTTTT.

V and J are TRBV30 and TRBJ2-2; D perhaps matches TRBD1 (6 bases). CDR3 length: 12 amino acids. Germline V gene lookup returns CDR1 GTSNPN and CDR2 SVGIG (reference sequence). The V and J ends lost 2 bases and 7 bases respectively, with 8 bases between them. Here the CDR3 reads CAWSIGGGELFF. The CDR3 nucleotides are TGTGCCTGGAGTATAGGGGGCGGGGAGCTGTTTTTT.

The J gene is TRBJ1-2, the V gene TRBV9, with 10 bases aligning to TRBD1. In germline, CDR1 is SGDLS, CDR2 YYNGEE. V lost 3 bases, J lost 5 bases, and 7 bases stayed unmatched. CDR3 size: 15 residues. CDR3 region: CASSGFRTGGYGYTF. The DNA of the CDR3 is TGTGCCAGCAGCGGATTCCGGACAGGGGGGTATGGCTACACCTTC.

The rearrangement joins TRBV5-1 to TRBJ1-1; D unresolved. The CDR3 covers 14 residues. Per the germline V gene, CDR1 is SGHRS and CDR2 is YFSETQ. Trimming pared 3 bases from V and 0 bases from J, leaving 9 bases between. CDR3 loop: CASSWASMNTEAFF. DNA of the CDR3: TGCGCCAGCAGCTGGGCGTCTATGAACACTGAAGCTTTCTTT.

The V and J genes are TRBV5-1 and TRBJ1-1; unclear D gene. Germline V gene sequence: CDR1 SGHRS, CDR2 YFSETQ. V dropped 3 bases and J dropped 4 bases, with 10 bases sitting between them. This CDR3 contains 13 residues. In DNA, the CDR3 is TGCGCCAGCAGCTCTTGGATAGGCACTGAAGCTTTCTTT. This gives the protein CASSSWIGTEAFF.

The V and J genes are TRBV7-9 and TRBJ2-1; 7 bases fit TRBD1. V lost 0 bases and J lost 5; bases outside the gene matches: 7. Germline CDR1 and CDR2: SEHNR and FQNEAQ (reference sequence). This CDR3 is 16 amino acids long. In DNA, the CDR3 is TGTGCCAGCAGCTTAGCGGTTCGACAGGGCGACAATGAGCAGTTCTTC. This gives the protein CASSLAVRQGDNEQFF.

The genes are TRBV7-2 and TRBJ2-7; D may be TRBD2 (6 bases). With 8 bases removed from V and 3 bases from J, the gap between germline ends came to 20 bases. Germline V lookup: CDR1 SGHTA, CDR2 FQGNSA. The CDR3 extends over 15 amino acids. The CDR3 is CASRVWLGGNYEQYF. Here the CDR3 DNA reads TGTGCCAGCCGGGTTTGGTTGGGAGGAAACTACGAGCAGTACTTC.

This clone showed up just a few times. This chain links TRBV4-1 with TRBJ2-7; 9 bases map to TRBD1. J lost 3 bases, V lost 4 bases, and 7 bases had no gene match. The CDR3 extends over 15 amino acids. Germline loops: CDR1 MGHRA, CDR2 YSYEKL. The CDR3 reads CASSPSPGQGYEQYF. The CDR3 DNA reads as TGCGCCAGCAGCCCCTCGCCGGGACAGGGCTACGAGCAGTACTTC.

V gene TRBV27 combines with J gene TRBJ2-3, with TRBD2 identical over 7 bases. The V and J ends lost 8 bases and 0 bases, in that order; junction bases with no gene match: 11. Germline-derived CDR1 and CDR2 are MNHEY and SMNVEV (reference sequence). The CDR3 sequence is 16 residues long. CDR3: CASGLLAPRSTDTQYF. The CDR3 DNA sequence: TGTGCCAGCGGCTTACTAGCGCCAAGAAGCACAGATACGCAGTATTTT.

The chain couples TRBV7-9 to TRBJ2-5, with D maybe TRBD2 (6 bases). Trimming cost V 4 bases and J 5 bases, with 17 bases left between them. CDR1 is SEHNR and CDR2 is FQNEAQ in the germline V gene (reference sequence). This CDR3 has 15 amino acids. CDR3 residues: CASSSRTGASETQYF. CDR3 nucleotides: TGTGCCAGCAGCTCACGAACGGGAGCCTCGGAGACCCAGTACTTC. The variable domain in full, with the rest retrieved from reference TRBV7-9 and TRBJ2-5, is DTGVSQNPRHKITKRGQNVTFRCDPISEHNRLYWYRQTLGQGPEFLTYFQNEAQLEKSRLLSDRFSAERPKGSFSTLEIQRTEQGDSAMYLCASSSRTGASETQYFGPGTRLLVL.

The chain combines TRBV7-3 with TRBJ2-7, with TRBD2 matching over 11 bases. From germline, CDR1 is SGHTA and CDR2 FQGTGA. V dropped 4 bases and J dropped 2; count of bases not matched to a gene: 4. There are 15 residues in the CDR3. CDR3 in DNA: TGTGCCAGCAGCTCTTTAGCGGGAGGGCCCTACGAGCAGTACTTC. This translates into CASSSLAGGPYEQYF.

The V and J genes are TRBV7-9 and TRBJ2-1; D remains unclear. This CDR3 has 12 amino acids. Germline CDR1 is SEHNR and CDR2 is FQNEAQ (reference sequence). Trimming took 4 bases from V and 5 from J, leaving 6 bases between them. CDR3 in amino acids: CASSYGDNEQFF. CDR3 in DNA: TGTGCCAGCAGCTATGGTGACAATGAGCAGTTCTTC.

CDR3 residues: CASSYSGVNEQYF. DNA for the CDR3: TGTGCCAGCAGTTACTCGGGGGTCAACGAGCAGTACTTC. V is TRBV6-5 and J is TRBJ2-7, with D perhaps TRBD1 or TRBD2 (5 bases each). Germline V gene lookup returns CDR1 MNHEY and CDR2 SVGAGI. V gave up 0 bases and J gave up 5 bases, with 8 bases separating them. The CDR3 contains 13 residues.

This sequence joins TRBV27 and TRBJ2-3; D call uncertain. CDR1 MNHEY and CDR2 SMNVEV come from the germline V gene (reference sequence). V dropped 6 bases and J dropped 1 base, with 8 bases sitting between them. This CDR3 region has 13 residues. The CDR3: CASSIMGTDTQYF. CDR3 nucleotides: TGTGCCAGCAGCATAATGGGCACAGATACGCAGTATTTT.

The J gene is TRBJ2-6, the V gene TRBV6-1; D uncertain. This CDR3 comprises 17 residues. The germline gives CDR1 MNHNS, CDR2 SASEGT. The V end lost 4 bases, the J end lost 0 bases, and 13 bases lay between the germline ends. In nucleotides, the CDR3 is TGTGCCAGCAGTGCCCGGACGGAAATCTCTGGGGCCAACGTCCTGACTTTC. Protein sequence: CASSARTEISGANVLTF.

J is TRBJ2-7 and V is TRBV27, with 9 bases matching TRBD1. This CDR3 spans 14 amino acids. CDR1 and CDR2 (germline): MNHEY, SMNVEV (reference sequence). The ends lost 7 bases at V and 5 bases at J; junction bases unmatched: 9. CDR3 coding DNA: TGTGCCAGCATGAGGGGACAGGGTGTTAACGAGCAGTACTTC. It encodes CASMRGQGVNEQYF.

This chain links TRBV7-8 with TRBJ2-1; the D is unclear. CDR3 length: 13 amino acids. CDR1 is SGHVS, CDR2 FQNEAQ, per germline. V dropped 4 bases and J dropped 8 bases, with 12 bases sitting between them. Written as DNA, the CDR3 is TGTGCCAGCAGCTCCCGTCTTTGGCATGAGCAGTTCTTC. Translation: CASSSRLWHEQFF. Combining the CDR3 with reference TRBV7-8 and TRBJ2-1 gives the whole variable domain GAGVSQSPRYKVAKRGQDVALRCDPISGHVSLFWYQQALGQGPEFLTYFQNEAQLDKSGLPSDRFFAERPEGSVSTLKIQRTQQEDSAVYLCASSSRLWHEQFFGPGTRLTVL.

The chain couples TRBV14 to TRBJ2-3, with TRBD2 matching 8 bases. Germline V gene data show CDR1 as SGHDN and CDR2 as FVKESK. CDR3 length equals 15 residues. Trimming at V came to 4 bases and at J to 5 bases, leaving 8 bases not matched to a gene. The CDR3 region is CASSPWTSSGDTQYF. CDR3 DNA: TGTGCCAGCAGCCCCTGGACTAGCTCTGGAGATACGCAGTATTTT.

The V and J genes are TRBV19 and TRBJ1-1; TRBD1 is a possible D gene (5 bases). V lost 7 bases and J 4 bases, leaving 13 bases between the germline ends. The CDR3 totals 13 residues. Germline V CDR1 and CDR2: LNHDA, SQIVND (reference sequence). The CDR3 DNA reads TGTGCCAGTAAGAAAGCAGGGTTCACTGAAGCTTTCTTT. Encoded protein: CASKKAGFTEAFF. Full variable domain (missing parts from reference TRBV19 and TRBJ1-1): DGGITQSPKYLFRKEGQNVTLSCEQNLNHDAMYWYRQDPGQGLRLIYYSQIVNDFQKGDIAEGYSVSREKKESFPLTVTSAQKNPTAFYLCASKKAGFTEAFFGQGTRLTVV.

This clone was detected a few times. DNA for the CDR3: TGTGCCAGCAGCCAATCCATCATGACCGAACGCTCCGGGGAGCTGTTTTTT. Residues: CASSQSIMTERSGELFF. The V gene is TRBV16, the J gene TRBJ2-2; D gene ambiguous. V was shortened by 0 bases and J by 6 bases, with 17 bases between the two germline ends. The CDR3 is 17 residues long. CDR1 and CDR2 (germline): KGHSY, FQNENV.

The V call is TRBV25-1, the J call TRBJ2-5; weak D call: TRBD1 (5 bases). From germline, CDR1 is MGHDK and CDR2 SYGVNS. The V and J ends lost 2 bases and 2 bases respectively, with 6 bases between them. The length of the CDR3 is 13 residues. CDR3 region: CASSEQGQETQYF. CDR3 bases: TGTGCCAGCAGTGAACAGGGACAAGAGACCCAGTACTTC.

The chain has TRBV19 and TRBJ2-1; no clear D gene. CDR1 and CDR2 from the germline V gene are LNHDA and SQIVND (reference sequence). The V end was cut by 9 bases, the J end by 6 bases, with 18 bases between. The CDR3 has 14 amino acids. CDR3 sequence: CASTLRSTPNEQFF. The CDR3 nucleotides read TGTGCCAGCACCCTGCGGTCTACGCCCAATGAGCAGTTCTTC.